A selection of T cell receptor beta chains follows, all from one sample in a study of blood T cells in healthy people across ages. Using its own MiXCR run on the 5' RACE reads, TCRdb lists one record per CDR3 protein. The sample gives more than 750,000 distinct CDR3 sequences, 25% to 30% of which show up once; roughly 10% is in the top ten. The sample was also linked to a second study, of T cells of mothers and their children.

Material for sequencing was blood. These receptors originate from a woman aged 40 to 50 in good health. CDR3s include the opening cysteine and the closing phenylalanine or tryptophan. Fields, in order: clone size, J gene, D gene, V gene, CDR3 DNA, CDR3 protein. The D gene is left open where the match is weak. Size is omitted from some rows. Given values are once, few, many or a class for expanded clones.

abundance: many; j_gene: TRBJ2-5; d_gene: TRBD2; v_gene: TRBV5-1; CDR3nt: TGCGCCAGCAGCTTGGCCGCGGGGGATGAGACCCAGTACTTC; CDR3aa: CASSLAAGDETQYF
abundance: many; j_gene: TRBJ2-7; d_gene: -; v_gene: TRBV6-1; CDR3nt: TGTGCCAGCAGTGAAGGGGTTAGGGGCAGTTACTACGAGCAGTACTTC; CDR3aa: CASSEGVRGSYYEQYF
abundance: -; j_gene: TRBJ2-3; d_gene: -; v_gene: TRBV27; CDR3nt: TGTGTCAGCAGAATCTCTGGACTACTGAGCACAGATACGCAGTATTTT; CDR3aa: CVSRISGLLSTDTQYF
abundance: -; j_gene: TRBJ2-3; d_gene: TRBD2; v_gene: TRBV6-1; CDR3nt: TGTGCCAGCAGTGAACTAGCGGAGGATACGCAGTATTTT; CDR3aa: CASSELAEDTQYF
abundance: many; j_gene: TRBJ1-1; d_gene: -; v_gene: TRBV20-1; CDR3nt: TGCAGTGCTAGGAATATTACGGGATCCATTCATGCTGAAGCTTTCTTT; CDR3aa: CSARNITGSIHAEAFF
abundance: -; j_gene: TRBJ1-1; d_gene: TRBD1; v_gene: TRBV7-2; CDR3nt: TGTGCCAGCAGCTTAGATACTGGGACAGGGGGGCAGGCTTTCTTT; CDR3aa: CASSLDTGTGGQAFF
abundance: many; j_gene: TRBJ2-7; d_gene: -; v_gene: TRBV20-1; CDR3nt: TGCAGTGCCGCACGACAGGGAGGTCCCTACGAGCAGTACTTC; CDR3aa: CSAARQGGPYEQYF
abundance: -; j_gene: TRBJ2-6; d_gene: TRBD1; v_gene: TRBV5-1; CDR3nt: TGCGCCAGCAGCTTCGGTCTCAGGGGGCTGTCTGGGGCCAACGTCCTGACTTTC; CDR3aa: CASSFGLRGLSGANVLTF
abundance: -; j_gene: TRBJ2-1; d_gene: -; v_gene: TRBV15; CDR3nt: TGTGCCACCAGCAGAGAAAGGGGACTCGCCTACAATGAGCAGTTCTTC; CDR3aa: CATSRERGLAYNEQFF
abundance: -; j_gene: TRBJ2-5; d_gene: -; v_gene: TRBV5-1; CDR3nt: TGCGCCAGCAGCTTGGCCCCCGGCAGGGCCGGAGAGACCCAGTACTTC; CDR3aa: CASSLAPGRAGETQYF
abundance: few; j_gene: TRBJ2-7; d_gene: -; v_gene: TRBV28; CDR3nt: TGTGCCAGCAGGGGCCCGATTCCGACGGAGGAGCAGTACTTC; CDR3aa: CASRGPIPTEEQYF
abundance: -; j_gene: TRBJ1-4; d_gene: TRBD1; v_gene: TRBV9; CDR3nt: TGTGCCAGCAGCGTCGACAGGGGGCGGGAAAAACTGTTTTTT; CDR3aa: CASSVDRGREKLFF
abundance: -; j_gene: TRBJ1-2; d_gene: -; v_gene: TRBV30; CDR3nt: TGTGCCTGGAGTGTAGGAGGGGCCGATGGCTACACCTTC; CDR3aa: CAWSVGGADGYTF
abundance: -; j_gene: TRBJ2-7; d_gene: TRBD2; v_gene: TRBV4-1; CDR3nt: TGCGCCAGCAGCCAAGAATCGAGCGGACTAGGCCATTTTGACGAGCAGTACTTC; CDR3aa: CASSQESSGLGHFDEQYF
abundance: -; j_gene: TRBJ1-5; d_gene: -; v_gene: TRBV29-1; CDR3nt: TGCAGCGTTTCCGAGGGGGATCAGCCCCAGCATTTT; CDR3aa: CSVSEGDQPQHF
abundance: -; j_gene: TRBJ1-6; d_gene: TRBD1; v_gene: TRBV2; CDR3nt: TGTGCCAGCCACCAGGGGGTGGTTTCACCCCTCCACTTT; CDR3aa: CASHQGVVSPLHF
abundance: few; j_gene: TRBJ2-3; d_gene: -; v_gene: TRBV28; CDR3nt: TGTGCCAGCACCGCGGGATTCACAGATACGCAGTATTTT; CDR3aa: CASTAGFTDTQYF
abundance: many; j_gene: TRBJ1-2; d_gene: TRBD1; v_gene: TRBV6-5; CDR3nt: TGTGCCATAAAACAGGGGGCGGTCGGCTATGGCTACACCTTC; CDR3aa: CAIKQGAVGYGYTF
abundance: -; j_gene: TRBJ1-1; d_gene: -; v_gene: TRBV28; CDR3nt: TGTGCCAGCAGTTTCAGTTGGGAGGGGCGATTTTTGAACACTGAAGCTTTCTTT; CDR3aa: CASSFSWEGRFLNTEAFF
abundance: -; j_gene: TRBJ2-3; d_gene: -; v_gene: TRBV18; CDR3nt: TGTGCCAGCTCACAGAACAAAGGTAGCACAGATACGCAGTATTTT; CDR3aa: CASSQNKGSTDTQYF
abundance: few; j_gene: TRBJ2-7; d_gene: -; v_gene: TRBV20-1; CDR3nt: TGCAGTGCTAGAGACGGACAGAGAACGTCCTACGAGCAGTACTTC; CDR3aa: CSARDGQRTSYEQYF
abundance: few; j_gene: TRBJ2-3; d_gene: TRBD2; v_gene: TRBV4-3; CDR3nt: TGCGCCAGCAGCCCCCGCCCAGGACTAGCTCTTACAGATACGCAGTATTTT; CDR3aa: CASSPRPGLALTDTQYF
abundance: -; j_gene: TRBJ1-1; d_gene: TRBD1; v_gene: TRBV5-1; CDR3nt: TGCGCCAGCAGCACCGACCGGAGGCAGGGGGCGGGTGAAGCTTTCTTT; CDR3aa: CASSTDRRQGAGEAFF
abundance: -; j_gene: TRBJ1-2; d_gene: -; v_gene: TRBV5-1; CDR3nt: TGCGCCAGCAGCGATGGGACGGACCTTAACTATGGCTACACCTTC; CDR3aa: CASSDGTDLNYGYTF
abundance: -; j_gene: TRBJ2-5; d_gene: TRBD2; v_gene: TRBV15; CDR3nt: TGTGCCACCAGCAGAGTGTCCGGGACTAGTCTCTGGGAAGGAGAGACCCAGTACTTC; CDR3aa: CATSRVSGTSLWEGETQYF
abundance: few; j_gene: TRBJ1-2; d_gene: -; v_gene: TRBV28; CDR3nt: TGTGCCAGCAGACGGGCGAGGGTCGCTAACTATGGCTACACCTTC; CDR3aa: CASRRARVANYGYTF
abundance: few; j_gene: TRBJ2-7; d_gene: -; v_gene: TRBV3-1; CDR3nt: TGTGCCAGCAGCCACGATAAGGGGGTCGAGCAGTACTTC; CDR3aa: CASSHDKGVEQYF
abundance: few; j_gene: TRBJ2-1; d_gene: TRBD1; v_gene: TRBV7-3; CDR3nt: TGTGCCAGCAGCTCCGTCCCGGGACAGGCAAATGAGCAGTTCTTC; CDR3aa: CASSSVPGQANEQFF
abundance: few; j_gene: TRBJ1-1; d_gene: TRBD1; v_gene: TRBV10-3; CDR3nt: TGTGCCATCAGTGACCACGAGATCGGGACAGGGGGCACTGAAGCTTTCTTT; CDR3aa: CAISDHEIGTGGTEAFF
abundance: few; j_gene: TRBJ2-1; d_gene: -; v_gene: TRBV20-1; CDR3nt: TGCAGTGCCAACCCGTACTCGGGGGAGGACAATGAGCAGTTCTTC; CDR3aa: CSANPYSGEDNEQFF
abundance: few; j_gene: TRBJ2-1; d_gene: -; v_gene: TRBV28; CDR3nt: TGTACCAGCAGTTTATACGGCAGGTCTAGCTACAATGAGCAGTTCTTC; CDR3aa: CTSSLYGRSSYNEQFF
abundance: -; j_gene: TRBJ2-7; d_gene: TRBD2; v_gene: TRBV28; CDR3nt: TGTGCCAGCAGACTGCTGAAAGGGACTAGCGGATACGAGCAGTACTTC; CDR3aa: CASRLLKGTSGYEQYF
abundance: few; j_gene: TRBJ2-1; d_gene: TRBD2; v_gene: TRBV3-1; CDR3nt: TGTGCCAGCAGCCAATCTAGCGGGGGGGCATTTGGCTACAATGAGCAGTTCTTC; CDR3aa: CASSQSSGGAFGYNEQFF
abundance: -; j_gene: TRBJ2-1; d_gene: -; v_gene: TRBV5-4; CDR3nt: TGTGCCAGCAGCTACTTCGCCGGGACACGAAACGACAATGAGCAGTTCTTC; CDR3aa: CASSYFAGTRNDNEQFF
abundance: many; j_gene: TRBJ2-7; d_gene: TRBD1; v_gene: TRBV24-1; CDR3nt: TGTGCCACCAGTGGCGACCACAGGGGAGAGCAGTACTTC; CDR3aa: CATSGDHRGEQYF
abundance: -; j_gene: TRBJ2-5; d_gene: TRBD1; v_gene: TRBV3-1; CDR3nt: TGTGCCAGCAGGCGTAACGACAGGGGAGAGACCCAGTACTTC; CDR3aa: CASRRNDRGETQYF
abundance: few; j_gene: TRBJ2-1; d_gene: TRBD2; v_gene: TRBV12-3/TRBV12-4; CDR3nt: TGTGCCAGCACCCCGGGGGCTAGCGGGGGTAATGAGCAGTTCTTC; CDR3aa: CASTPGASGGNEQFF
abundance: -; j_gene: TRBJ2-3; d_gene: TRBD2; v_gene: TRBV7-2; CDR3nt: TGTGCCAGCAGCGCAAGGGGGGGACTAGCGCGGTCGGGGGATACGCAGTATTTT; CDR3aa: CASSARGGLARSGDTQYF
abundance: many; j_gene: TRBJ2-1; d_gene: TRBD2; v_gene: TRBV20-1; CDR3nt: TGCAGTGCCCCGGGACTAGCGGGGGCCAACAATGAGCAGTTCTTC; CDR3aa: CSAPGLAGANNEQFF
abundance: few; j_gene: TRBJ2-7; d_gene: TRBD1; v_gene: TRBV5-1; CDR3nt: TGCGCCAGCAGCGGGGACAGGTTCGAGCAGTACTTC; CDR3aa: CASSGDRFEQYF
abundance: few; j_gene: TRBJ1-2; d_gene: -; v_gene: TRBV3-1; CDR3nt: TGTGCCAGCAGCTCGCGGGCCGTAGGGCCCTTTGGGTATGGCTACACCTTC; CDR3aa: CASSSRAVGPFGYGYTF
abundance: -; j_gene: TRBJ1-2; d_gene: TRBD1; v_gene: TRBV6-5; CDR3nt: TGTGCCAGCAGTTACAGGGACAGAGTAAAAGCTAACTATGGCTACACCTTC; CDR3aa: CASSYRDRVKANYGYTF
abundance: -; j_gene: TRBJ2-7; d_gene: TRBD1; v_gene: TRBV5-1; CDR3nt: TGCGCCAGCAGCGGTTGGGACAGGGCCTGTTACGAGCAGTACTTC; CDR3aa: CASSGWDRACYEQYF
abundance: -; j_gene: TRBJ2-5; d_gene: -; v_gene: TRBV4-1; CDR3nt: TGCGCCAGCAGTTTGGGGGCGGTGGAAGAGACCCAGTACTTC; CDR3aa: CASSLGAVEETQYF
abundance: few; j_gene: TRBJ2-1; d_gene: -; v_gene: TRBV12-3/TRBV12-4; CDR3nt: TGTGCCAGCATGGGGGGTTCCGGATCGAATGAGCAGTTCTTC; CDR3aa: CASMGGSGSNEQFF
abundance: -; j_gene: TRBJ1-2; d_gene: -; v_gene: TRBV24-1; CDR3nt: TGTGCCACCAGTGATCCCCGGGACATCGGCCGTGGCTACACCTTC; CDR3aa: CATSDPRDIGRGYTF
abundance: -; j_gene: TRBJ2-3; d_gene: -; v_gene: TRBV4-2; CDR3nt: TGTGCCAGCAGCCAAGAGCAGAAACGCACAGATACGCAGTATTTT; CDR3aa: CASSQEQKRTDTQYF
abundance: -; j_gene: TRBJ2-1; d_gene: -; v_gene: TRBV6-5; CDR3nt: TGTGCCAGCAGTTACGTGCGGGGTACCTACAATGAGCAGTTCTTC; CDR3aa: CASSYVRGTYNEQFF